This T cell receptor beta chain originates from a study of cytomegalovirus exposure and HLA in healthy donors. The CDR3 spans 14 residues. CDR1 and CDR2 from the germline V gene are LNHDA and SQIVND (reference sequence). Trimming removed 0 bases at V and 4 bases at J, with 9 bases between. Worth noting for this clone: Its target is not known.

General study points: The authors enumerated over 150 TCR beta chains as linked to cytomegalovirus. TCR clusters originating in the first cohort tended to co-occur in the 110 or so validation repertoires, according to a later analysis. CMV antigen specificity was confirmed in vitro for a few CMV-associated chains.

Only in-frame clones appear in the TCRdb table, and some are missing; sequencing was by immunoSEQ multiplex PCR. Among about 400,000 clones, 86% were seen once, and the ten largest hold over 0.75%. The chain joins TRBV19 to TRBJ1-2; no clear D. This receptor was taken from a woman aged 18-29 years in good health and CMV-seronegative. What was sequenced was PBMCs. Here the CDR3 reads CASSIDRSGYGYTF. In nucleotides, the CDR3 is TGTGCCAGTAGTATAGATCGGTCCGGCTATGGCTACACCTTC. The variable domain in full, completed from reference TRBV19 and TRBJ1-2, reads DGGITQSPKYLFRKEGQNVTLSCEQNLNHDAMYWYRQDPGQGLRLIYYSQIVNDFQKGDIAEGYSVSREKKESFPLTVTSAQKNPTAFYLCASSIDRSGYGYTFGSGTRLTVV.